One and the same sample provided the 14 T cell receptor beta chains below, sequenced in a study of cytomegalovirus exposure and HLA in healthy donors. PCR used 60 Vbeta primers and 13 Jbeta primers. TCRdb keeps only in-frame clones here, not all; method: immunoSEQ multiplex PCR. The sample yields just over 150,000 clones, approximately 79% seen once. The sample taken for sequencing was PBMCs. Source of these receptors: a man aged 35 to 55 in good health and CMV-seropositive.

This chain joins TRBV6-5 and TRBJ1-1; D is ambiguous. Germline CDR1 reads MNHEY; CDR2 reads SVGAGI. The V end lost 5 bases, the J end lost 4 bases, and 11 bases lay between the germline ends. The CDR3 has 13 residues. The CDR3 reads CASSPAIFTEAFF. In nucleotides, the CDR3 is TGTGCCAGCAGTCCTGCTATTTTCACTGAAGCTTTCTTT.

This clone has only a few counts. V is TRBV19 and J is TRBJ2-1; perhaps TRBD2 as D (6 bases). CDR1 and CDR2 from the germline V gene are LNHDA and SQIVND (reference sequence). Trimming pared 4 bases from V and 5 bases from J, leaving 12 bases between. CDR3 length: 14 amino acids. For the CDR3, the DNA is TGTGCCAGTAGTACGGGACTGATAAACAATGAGCAGTTCTTC. Its protein product is CASSTGLINNEQFF.

This clone was seen a single time. The chain recombines TRBV4-3 with TRBJ1-1; 10 bases fit TRBD1. Germline V gives CDR1 LGHNA, CDR2 YSLEER. This CDR3 is 16 amino acids long. V shed 3 bases, J shed 2 bases, and the junction held 6 bases outside the gene matches. The CDR3 is CASSHPRQGANTEAFF. The CDR3, as DNA: TGCGCCAGCAGCCATCCTAGACAGGGGGCAAACACTGAAGCTTTCTTT.

The rearrangement links TRBV7-9 to TRBJ2-7, with D perhaps TRBD1 (6 bases). This CDR3 has 13 amino acids. CDR1 is SEHNR and CDR2 is FQNEAQ in the germline V gene (reference sequence). Between the trimmed V and J ends, which lost 2 bases and 5 bases, there was a span of 10 bases. In DNA form, the CDR3 reads TGTGCCAGCAGCTTAAGGTCAGGGGACGAGCAGTACTTC. Translation gives CASSLRSGDEQYF.

The chain couples TRBV5-1 to TRBJ1-5; TRBD1 aligns across 8 bases. The CDR3 loop spans 18 amino acids. With V trimmed by 4 bases and J by 2 bases, 14 bases remained unmatched. From germline, CDR1 is SGHRS and CDR2 YFSETQ. In nucleotides, the CDR3 is TGCGCCAGCAGCCTAACACCGGCAGGGGGCGTGGGCAATCAGCCCCAGCATTTT. Translation: CASSLTPAGGVGNQPQHF.

This clone has more than one count but fewer than ten. V and J are TRBV11-2 and TRBJ1-3, with D uncertain. Germline CDR1 and CDR2: SGHAT and FQNNGV. The CDR3 is 13 amino acids. V was shortened by 0 bases and J by 8 bases, with 8 bases between the two germline ends. The CDR3, as DNA: TGTGCCAGCAGCTTAGAGTTGAGGGACACCATATATTTT. It is translated as CASSLELRDTIYF.

The sample holds one count of this clone. The V call is TRBV9, the J call TRBJ2-1; perhaps TRBD2 as D (5 bases). The V gene lost 3 bases and the J gene lost 7 bases, with 17 bases spanning the gap. This CDR3 contains 15 residues. The V gene's germline CDR1 is SGDLS and CDR2 YYNGEE. The CDR3 reads CASSGPGGPENEQFF. Written as DNA, the CDR3 is TGTGCCAGCAGCGGGCCCGGCGGGCCGGAAAATGAGCAGTTCTTC.

The chain links TRBV27 to TRBJ1-1; no clear D. Germline V lookup: CDR1 MNHEY, CDR2 SMNVEV (reference sequence). V lost 1 base to trimming and J lost 1 base, with 4 bases between them. CDR3 length: 13 residues. CDR3: CASSLYQNTEAFF. CDR3 nucleotides: TGTGCCAGCAGTTTATATCAGAACACTGAAGCTTTCTTT.

The chain couples TRBV29-1 to TRBJ2-1, with 7 nucleotides matching TRBD2. The CDR3 loop spans 17 amino acids. J gave up 0 bases and V 0 bases, and 8 bases lay outside the gene matches. Germline V lookup: CDR1 SQVTM, CDR2 ANQGSEA. CDR3 sequence reads: CSVEDLLRGGSYNEQFF. The CDR3 DNA reads TGCAGCGTTGAAGATCTTCTCCGCGGGGGCTCCTACAATGAGCAGTTCTTC.

The genes are TRBV11-1 and TRBJ2-3; 11 nucleotides match TRBD1. Germline lookup yields CDR1 SGHAT and CDR2 FQDESV (reference sequence). Germline trimming cut 7 bases from V and 3 bases from J; bases unmatched to any gene: 9. The CDR3 has 16 residues. CDR3 DNA sequence: TGTGCCAGCACCTTCATCGGGACAGGGGGAACAGATACGCAGTATTTT. It encodes CASTFIGTGGTDTQYF.

The CDR3: CASSRTGGTNEKLFF. The CDR3 nucleotides are TGTGCCAGCAGTCGGACAGGGGGAACTAATGAAAAACTGTTTTTT. The chain uses TRBV9 and TRBJ1-4; 10 nucleotides align to TRBD1. The CDR3 runs 15 residues. From germline, CDR1 is SGDLS and CDR2 YYNGEE. V lost 5 bases to trimming and J lost 1 base; unmatched junction nucleotides: 2. Variable domain in full (rest from reference TRBV9 and TRBJ1-4): DSGVTQTPKHLITATGQRVTLRCSPRSGDLSVYWYQQSLDQGLQFLIQYYNGEERAKGNILERFSAQQFPDLHSELNLSSLELGDSALYFCASSRTGGTNEKLFFGSGTQLSVL.

The chain joins TRBV5-8 to TRBJ1-1; D is ambiguous. CDR3 length: 12 residues. V was cut by 5 bases and J by 1 base, with 6 bases left in between. Germline V lookup: CDR1 SGHTS, CDR2 YDEGEE. The CDR3 reads CASSPGNTEAFF. CDR3 in DNA: TGTGCCAGCAGTCCCGGGAACACTGAAGCTTTCTTT.

This clone was detected only a few times. The V and J genes are TRBV7-9 and TRBJ2-3; TRBD1 might be the D (6 bases). V gave up 5 bases and J gave up 5 bases, with 23 bases separating them. There are 17 residues in the CDR3. Germline V gives CDR1 SEHNR, CDR2 FQNEAQ (reference sequence). The CDR3 region is CASSPRQEAAVQDTQYF. Written as DNA, the CDR3 is TGTGCCAGCAGCCCCCGACAGGAGGCAGCGGTACAAGATACGCAGTATTTT. The whole variable domain, filled in from reference TRBV7-9 and TRBJ2-3, reads DTGVSQNPRHKITKRGQNVTFRCDPISEHNRLYWYRQTLGQGPEFLTYFQNEAQLEKSRLLSDRFSAERPKGSFSTLEIQRTEQGDSAMYLCASSPRQEAAVQDTQYFGPGTRLTVL.

The chain is built from TRBV5-1 and TRBJ1-1; D not certain. The CDR3 spans 13 residues. CDR1 is SGHRS, CDR2 YFSETQ, per germline. Trimming left V 5 bases short and J 0 bases short, with 8 bases between. CDR3 nucleotides: TGCGCCAGCAGATGGGCCTTGAACACTGAAGCTTTCTTT. This encodes CASRWALNTEAFF.